This T cell receptor beta chain was documented in a study of T cell repertoires in cytomegalovirus infection. Study-level background: Well-studied HLA-B-restricted epitopes and recently identified HLA-C-restricted epitopes of CMV were both used in the study. Signatures in public TCR beta sequences pointed to both CMV infection and matching HLA type. Points from the study as a whole: HLA-C-restricted CMV-specific TCR beta clonotypes were dominant in the ex vivo response.

The CDR3 is 16 residues long. TCRdb recomputed calls from the reads with MiXCR, one row per CDR3 protein. The table includes approximately 300,000 distinct CDR3 sequences, about 27% detected once. This clonotype was seen only a few times. Its matching antigen is unknown. A read error may account for a junction end that differs from germline. The rearrangement joins TRBV5-3 to TRBJ1-2, with D possibly matching TRBD1 (5 bases). TRBV5-3 is noted as an ORF with a role that remains uncertain. The source is a human donor in good health (CMV status not recorded). Some clones in this sample may be carry-over from other donors' samples. Sequenced here: cultured PBMCs, sampled from culture after CMV antigen stimulation. The CDR3 nucleotides are TGTGCCAGCAGCTTCCCCCAGGGAATACAGAGCTATGGCTACACCTTC. Translation: CASSFPQGIQSYGYTF.